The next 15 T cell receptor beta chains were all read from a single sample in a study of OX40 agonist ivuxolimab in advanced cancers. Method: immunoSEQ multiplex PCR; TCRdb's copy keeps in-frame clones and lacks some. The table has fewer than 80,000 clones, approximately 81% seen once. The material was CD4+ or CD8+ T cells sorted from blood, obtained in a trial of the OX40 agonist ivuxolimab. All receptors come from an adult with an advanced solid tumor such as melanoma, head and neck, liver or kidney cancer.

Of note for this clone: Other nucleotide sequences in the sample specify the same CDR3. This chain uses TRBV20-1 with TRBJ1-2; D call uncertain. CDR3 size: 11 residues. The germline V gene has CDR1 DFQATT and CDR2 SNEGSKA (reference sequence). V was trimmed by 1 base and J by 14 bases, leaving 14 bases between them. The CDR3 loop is CSARAGTTSTF. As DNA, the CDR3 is TGCAGTGCTAGAGCTGGAACTACTAGTACCTTC.

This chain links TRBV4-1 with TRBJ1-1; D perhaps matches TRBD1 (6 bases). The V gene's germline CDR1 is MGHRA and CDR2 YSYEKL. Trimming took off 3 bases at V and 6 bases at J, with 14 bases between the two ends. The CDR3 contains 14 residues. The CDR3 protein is CASSQQGQMAEAFF. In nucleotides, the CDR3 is TGCGCCAGCAGCCAGCAGGGACAAATGGCTGAAGCTTTCTTT.

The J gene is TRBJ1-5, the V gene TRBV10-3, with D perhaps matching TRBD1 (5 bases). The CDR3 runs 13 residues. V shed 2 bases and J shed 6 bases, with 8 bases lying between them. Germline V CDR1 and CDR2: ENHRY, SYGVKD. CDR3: CAISEGAGQPQHF. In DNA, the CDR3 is TGTGCCATCAGTGAGGGGGCTGGTCAGCCCCAGCATTTT.

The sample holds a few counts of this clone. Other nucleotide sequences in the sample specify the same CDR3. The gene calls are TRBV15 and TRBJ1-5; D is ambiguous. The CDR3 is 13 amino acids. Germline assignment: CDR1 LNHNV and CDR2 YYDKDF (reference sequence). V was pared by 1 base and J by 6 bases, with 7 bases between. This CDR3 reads CATSRGVGQPQHF. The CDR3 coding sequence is TGTGCCACCAGCAGAGGGGTGGGTCAGCCCCAGCATTTT.

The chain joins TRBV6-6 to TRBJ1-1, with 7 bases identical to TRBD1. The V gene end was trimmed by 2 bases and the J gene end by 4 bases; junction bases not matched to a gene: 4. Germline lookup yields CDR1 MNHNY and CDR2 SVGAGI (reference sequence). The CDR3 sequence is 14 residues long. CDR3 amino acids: CASSYVQGGTEAFF. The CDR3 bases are TGTGCCAGCAGTTACGTCCAGGGGGGCACTGAAGCTTTCTTT.

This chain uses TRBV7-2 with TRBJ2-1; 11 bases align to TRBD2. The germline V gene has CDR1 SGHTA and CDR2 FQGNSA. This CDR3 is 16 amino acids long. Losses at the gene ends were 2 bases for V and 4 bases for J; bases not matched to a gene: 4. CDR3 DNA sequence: TGTGCCAGCAGCTTACGGGCTAGCGGGAGGTACAATGAGCAGTTCTTC. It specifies CASSLRASGRYNEQFF.

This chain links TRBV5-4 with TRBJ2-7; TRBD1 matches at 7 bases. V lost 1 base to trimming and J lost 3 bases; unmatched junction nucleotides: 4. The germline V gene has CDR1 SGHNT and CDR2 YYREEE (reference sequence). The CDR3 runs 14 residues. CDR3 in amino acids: CASSLSGQLYEQYF. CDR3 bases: TGTGCCAGCAGCTTGTCGGGACAGCTCTACGAGCAGTACTTC.

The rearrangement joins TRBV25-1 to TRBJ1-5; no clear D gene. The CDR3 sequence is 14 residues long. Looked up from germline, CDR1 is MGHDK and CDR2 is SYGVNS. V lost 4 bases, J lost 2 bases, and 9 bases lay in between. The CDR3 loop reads CASSASGGNQPQHF. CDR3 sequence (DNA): TGTGCCAGCAGTGCTTCGGGCGGCAATCAGCCCCAGCATTTT.

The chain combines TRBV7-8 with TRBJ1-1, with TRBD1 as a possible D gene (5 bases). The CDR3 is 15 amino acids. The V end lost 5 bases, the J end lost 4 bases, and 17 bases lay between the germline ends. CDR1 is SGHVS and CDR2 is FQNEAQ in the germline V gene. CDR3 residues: CASSILQGGTTEAFF. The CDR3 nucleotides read TGTGCCAGCAGCATACTCCAGGGCGGGACCACTGAAGCTTTCTTT.

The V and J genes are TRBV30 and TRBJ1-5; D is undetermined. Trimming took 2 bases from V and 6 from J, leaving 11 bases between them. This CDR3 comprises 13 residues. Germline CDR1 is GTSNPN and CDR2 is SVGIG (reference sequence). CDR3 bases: TGTGCCTGGAGTTTTAGGGTCGGTCAGCCCCAGCATTTT. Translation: CAWSFRVGQPQHF. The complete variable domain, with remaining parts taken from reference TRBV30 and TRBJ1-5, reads SQTIHQWPATLVQPVGSPLSLECTVEGTSNPNLYWYRQAAGRGLQLLFYSVGIGQISSEVPQNLSASRPQDRQFILSSKKLLLSDSGFYLCAWSFRVGQPQHFGDGTRLSIL.

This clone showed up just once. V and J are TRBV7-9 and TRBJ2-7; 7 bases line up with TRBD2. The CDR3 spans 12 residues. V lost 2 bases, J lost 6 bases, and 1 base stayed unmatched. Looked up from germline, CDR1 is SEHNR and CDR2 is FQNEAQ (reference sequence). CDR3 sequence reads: CASSLRGGEQYF. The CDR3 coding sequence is TGTGCCAGCAGCTTACGCGGGGGCGAGCAGTACTTC.

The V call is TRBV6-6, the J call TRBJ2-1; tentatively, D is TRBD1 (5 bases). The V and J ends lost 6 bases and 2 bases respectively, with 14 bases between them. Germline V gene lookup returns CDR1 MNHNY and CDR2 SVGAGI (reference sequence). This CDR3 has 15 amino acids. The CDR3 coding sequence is TGTGCCAGCAGACCAGACAGTCGCACCTACAATGAGCAGTTCTTC. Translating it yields CASRPDSRTYNEQFF.

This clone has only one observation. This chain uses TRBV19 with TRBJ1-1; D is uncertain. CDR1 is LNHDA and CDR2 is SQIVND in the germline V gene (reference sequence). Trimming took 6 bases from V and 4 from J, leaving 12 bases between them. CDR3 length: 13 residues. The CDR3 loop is CASSKSWRTEAFF. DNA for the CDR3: TGTGCCAGTAGCAAGAGTTGGCGCACTGAAGCTTTCTTT.

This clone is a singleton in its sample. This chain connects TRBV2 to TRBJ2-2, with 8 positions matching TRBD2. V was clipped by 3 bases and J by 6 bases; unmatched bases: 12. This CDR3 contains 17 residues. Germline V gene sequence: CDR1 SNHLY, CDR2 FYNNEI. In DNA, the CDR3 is TGTGCCAGCAGTGACTTATCCCCGGGACTAGGGTCCGGGGAGCTGTTTTTT. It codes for CASSDLSPGLGSGELFF.

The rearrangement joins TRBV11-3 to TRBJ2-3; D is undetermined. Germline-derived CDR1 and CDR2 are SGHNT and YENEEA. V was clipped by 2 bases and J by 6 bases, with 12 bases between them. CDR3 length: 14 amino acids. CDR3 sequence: CASSLNQLGDTQYF. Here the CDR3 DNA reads TGTGCCAGCAGCTTAAATCAGTTAGGGGATACGCAGTATTTT.